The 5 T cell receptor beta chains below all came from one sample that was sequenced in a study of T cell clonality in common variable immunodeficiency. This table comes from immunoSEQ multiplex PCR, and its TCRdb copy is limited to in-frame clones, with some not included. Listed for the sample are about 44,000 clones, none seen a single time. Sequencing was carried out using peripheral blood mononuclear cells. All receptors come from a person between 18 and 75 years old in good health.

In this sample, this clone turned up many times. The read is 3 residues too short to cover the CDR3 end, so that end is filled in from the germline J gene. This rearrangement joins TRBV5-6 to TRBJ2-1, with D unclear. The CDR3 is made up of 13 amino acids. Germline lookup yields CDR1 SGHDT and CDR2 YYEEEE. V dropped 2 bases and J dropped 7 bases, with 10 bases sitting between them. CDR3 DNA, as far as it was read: TGTGCCAGCAGCTTCTCTACAGTTAATGAG. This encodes CASSFSTVNE. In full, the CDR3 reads CASSFSTVNEQFF.

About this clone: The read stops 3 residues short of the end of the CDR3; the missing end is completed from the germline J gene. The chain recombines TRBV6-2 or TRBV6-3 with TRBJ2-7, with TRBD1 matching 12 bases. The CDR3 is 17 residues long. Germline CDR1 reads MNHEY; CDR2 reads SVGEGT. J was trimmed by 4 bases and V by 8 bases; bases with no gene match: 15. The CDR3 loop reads CASGNFWTGQGAYEQYF. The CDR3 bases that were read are TGTGCCAGCGGAAATTTTTGGACGGGACAGGGGGCTTACGAG.

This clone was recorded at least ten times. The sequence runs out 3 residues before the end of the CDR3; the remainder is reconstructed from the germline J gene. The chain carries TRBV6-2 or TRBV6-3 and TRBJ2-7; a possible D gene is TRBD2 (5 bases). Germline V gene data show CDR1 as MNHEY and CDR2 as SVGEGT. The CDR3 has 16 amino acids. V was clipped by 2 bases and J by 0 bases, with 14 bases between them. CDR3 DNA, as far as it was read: TGTGCCAGCAGTTACGGTGAGGACTTCAACTCCTACGAG. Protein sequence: CASSYGEDFNSYE. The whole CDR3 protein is CASSYGEDFNSYEQYF.

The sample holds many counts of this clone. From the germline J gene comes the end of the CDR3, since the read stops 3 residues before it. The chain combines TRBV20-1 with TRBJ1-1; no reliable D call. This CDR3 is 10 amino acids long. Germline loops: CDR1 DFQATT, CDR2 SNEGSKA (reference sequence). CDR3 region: CSARSLEAFF. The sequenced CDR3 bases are TGCAGTGCTAGGAGCTTGGAA.

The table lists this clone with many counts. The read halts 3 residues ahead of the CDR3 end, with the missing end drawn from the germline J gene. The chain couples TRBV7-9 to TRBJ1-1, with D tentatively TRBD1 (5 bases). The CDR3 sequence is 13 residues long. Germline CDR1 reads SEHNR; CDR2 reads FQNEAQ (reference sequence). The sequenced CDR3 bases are TGTGCCAGCAGCTCGACAGTATCGGCGGAA. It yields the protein CASSSTVSAE. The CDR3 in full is CASSSTVSAEAFF.